The 11 T cell receptor beta chains presented below share a single source sample, sequenced in a study of T cell responses to AZD1222 COVID-19 vaccine. Profiled with immunoSEQ multiplex PCR; TCRdb holds only in-frame clones, not every one. The table lists tens of thousands of clones, approximately 90% of them singletons, with approximately 21% in the top ten. The specimen was peripheral blood, collected on day 0 of AZD1222 vaccination. The receptors here all came from an adult in good health.

This clone was counted a few times. CDR3 nucleotides: TGTGCCAGCAGCCAACGACAGATAGTAAATTCACCCCTCCACTTT. As protein: CASSQRQIVNSPLHF. This chain connects TRBV4-2 to TRBJ1-6; tentative D call: TRBD1 (5 bases). Germline V CDR1 and CDR2: LGHNA, YNFKEQ. Trimming left V 2 bases short and J 7 bases short, with 12 bases between. The CDR3 is 15 amino acids.

The chain is built from TRBV7-3 and TRBJ2-4; possible D gene TRBD1, 6 bases. The CDR3 runs 14 residues. Germline V lookup: CDR1 SGHTA, CDR2 FQGTGA. The V end was cut by 5 bases, the J end by 9 bases, with 17 bases between. CDR3 bases: TGTGCCAGCAGCCCGGGCAGGGGAGAGGGCATTCAGTACTTC. Protein: CASSPGRGEGIQYF.

The chain uses TRBV6-2 or TRBV6-3 and TRBJ2-2; 8 bases line up with TRBD1. This CDR3 is 15 amino acids long. The V and J ends lost 6 bases and 7 bases, in that order; junction bases with no gene match: 10. The germline gives CDR1 MNHEY, CDR2 SVGEGT. The CDR3 loop is CASSPEQGAGGELFF. CDR3 DNA sequence: TGTGCCAGCAGCCCTGAGCAGGGGGCAGGCGGGGAGCTGTTTTTT.

The genes are TRBV11-3 and TRBJ1-1, with unresolved D. V gave up 0 bases and J gave up 7 bases, with 9 bases separating them. This CDR3 has 13 amino acids. The V gene's germline CDR1 is SGHNT and CDR2 YENEEA. The CDR3 sequence: CASSLDYGYEAFF. In DNA, the CDR3 is TGTGCCAGCAGCTTAGACTACGGCTATGAAGCTTTCTTT.

The rearrangement uses TRBV15 and TRBJ1-6; D gene unclear. This CDR3 spans 18 amino acids. Germline CDR1 and CDR2: LNHNV and YYDKDF (reference sequence). Trimming pared 0 bases from V and 7 bases from J, leaving 19 bases between. This CDR3 reads CATSRDRLVGSLNSPLHF. The DNA for the CDR3 is TGTGCCACCAGCAGAGATCGGCTTGTGGGCAGCCTCAATTCACCCCTCCACTTT.

The rearrangement joins TRBV7-3 to TRBJ2-7; 8 positions match TRBD1. Per germline, CDR1 SGHTA and CDR2 FQGTGA. The CDR3 has 14 residues. J lost 3 bases, V lost 2 bases, and 3 bases had no gene match. The CDR3 reads CASSLQGAGYEQYF. CDR3 bases: TGTGCCAGCAGCTTACAGGGGGCAGGCTACGAGCAGTACTTC.

This chain joins TRBV5-5 and TRBJ1-5; no reliable D call. V was pared by 4 bases and J by 5 bases, with 13 bases between. This CDR3 contains 14 residues. CDR1 SGHKS and CDR2 YYEKEE come from the germline V gene (reference sequence). The CDR3 sequence: CASSGTWRDQPQHF. CDR3 DNA sequence: TGTGCCAGCAGCGGAACATGGAGGGATCAGCCCCAGCATTTT.

The V gene is TRBV7-3, the J gene TRBJ2-5; D possibly matches TRBD1 or TRBD2 (6 bases each). The germline V and J ends were trimmed by 5 bases and 5 bases, with 15 bases remaining between them. CDR3 length: 14 amino acids. Germline CDR1 and CDR2: SGHTA and FQGTGA. The CDR3 spells CASSPGGQGETQYF. The CDR3 DNA follows: TGTGCCAGCAGCCCTGGGGGGCAGGGGGAGACCCAGTACTTC.

The V gene is TRBV13, the J gene TRBJ1-1; 12 nucleotides match TRBD1. The CDR3 sequence is 19 residues long. The trim removed 4 bases at V and 1 base at J, leaving 13 bases unmatched. From germline, CDR1 is PRHDT and CDR2 FYEKMQ (reference sequence). CDR3 sequence: CASSSYGTGGRLRNTEAFF. CDR3 in DNA: TGTGCCAGCAGCTCTTATGGGACAGGGGGCCGTTTGAGGAACACTGAAGCTTTCTTT.

This clone was detected only a few times. DNA for the CDR3: TGTGCCAGCAGCTTGACTCGGGCTCCCGAAAAACTGTTTTTT. Amino acid sequence: CASSLTRAPEKLFF. The J gene is TRBJ1-4, the V gene TRBV5-6; no clear D gene. CDR3 size: 14 residues. Deletions cut 1 base from V and 8 bases from J, with 12 bases between. Per the germline V gene, CDR1 is SGHDT and CDR2 is YYEEEE.

This sequence joins TRBV6-1 and TRBJ2-1; no definite D call. V lost 3 bases and J lost 0, with 12 bases in between. The CDR3 is made up of 16 amino acids. CDR1 is MNHNS and CDR2 is SASEGT in the germline V gene. CDR3 in DNA: TGTGCCAGCAGTGATGTGTCGGCGAGCTCCTACAATGAGCAGTTCTTC. Its protein product is CASSDVSASSYNEQFF.